What follows are 18 T cell receptor beta chains derived from one specimen sequenced in a study of PD-L1 blockade in urothelial cancer. The assay was immunoSEQ multiplex PCR, and TCRdb's table has in-frame clones only and misses some. The data show some 84,000 clones, about nine tenths seen once. This material consisted of PBMCs, taken around atezolizumab (anti-PD-L1) treatment. These receptors all come from an older woman with urothelial cancer.

This clone has just a few counts. V usage is TRBV7-2 and J usage is TRBJ1-1, with TRBD1 identical over 7 bases. J lost 7 bases, V lost 3 bases, and 5 bases had no gene match. Germline-derived CDR1 and CDR2 are SGHTA and FQGNSA. CDR3 length equals 13 residues. The CDR3 loop is CASSFSDRDEAFF. In DNA form, the CDR3 reads TGTGCCAGCAGCTTCTCCGACAGGGATGAAGCTTTCTTT.

The J gene is TRBJ2-3, the V gene TRBV9; 9 bases are a match to TRBD1. The CDR3 has 14 residues. Germline V CDR1 and CDR2: SGDLS, YYNGEE. The ends lost 0 bases at V and 7 bases at J; junction bases unmatched: 3. CDR3 region: CASSVDRGPNTQYF. CDR3 in DNA: TGTGCCAGCAGCGTAGACAGGGGGCCGAATACGCAGTATTTT.

The CDR3 reads CAWKERQNYEQYF. CDR3 nucleotides: TGTGCCTGGAAGGAGCGACAGAACTACGAGCAGTACTTC. This chain joins TRBV30 and TRBJ2-7, with TRBD1 as a possible D gene (5 bases). CDR1 and CDR2 from the germline V gene are GTSNPN and SVGIG (reference sequence). The V gene lost 4 bases and the J gene lost 3 bases, with 13 bases spanning the gap. This CDR3 is 13 amino acids long.

The rearrangement uses TRBV11-2 and TRBJ2-6; D is possibly TRBD1 (5 bases). CDR1 is SGHAT and CDR2 is FQNNGV in the germline V gene. With 5 bases removed from V and 0 bases from J, the gap between germline ends came to 20 bases. This CDR3 is 19 amino acids long. This CDR3 reads CASSPPRQGFNSGANVLTF. Written as DNA, the CDR3 is TGTGCCAGCAGCCCCCCCCGCCAGGGATTCAACTCTGGGGCCAACGTCCTGACTTTC.

The chain combines TRBV10-3 with TRBJ1-2; 7 bases align to TRBD1. CDR1 is ENHRY, CDR2 SYGVKD, per germline. After removal of 6 bases from V and 1 base from J, the junction contained 14 bases not matched to a gene. The CDR3 runs to 17 residues. The CDR3 is CAISTWDRNTNNYGYTF. The CDR3, as DNA: TGTGCCATCAGCACCTGGGACAGAAATACAAATAACTATGGCTACACCTTC.

V gene TRBV10-3 combines with J gene TRBJ1-1; D gene ambiguous. Per germline, CDR1 ENHRY and CDR2 SYGVKD. The CDR3 has 14 residues. The V gene lost 2 bases and the J gene lost 5 bases, with 12 bases spanning the gap. The chain's CDR3 is CAISEMEGKTEAFF. The CDR3, as DNA: TGTGCCATCAGTGAGATGGAGGGTAAGACTGAAGCTTTCTTT.

The chain carries TRBV2 and TRBJ2-7, with 8 bases lining up with TRBD1. V was pared by 6 bases and J by 3 bases, with 10 bases of the junction left unmatched. The CDR3 length is 15 residues. Germline lookup yields CDR1 SNHLY and CDR2 FYNNEI. CDR3 sequence (DNA): TGTGCCAGCAGCGTTTTGGGGGACAGGTACTACGAGCAGTACTTC. As protein: CASSVLGDRYYEQYF.

This clone has just one count. The V and J genes are TRBV6-5 and TRBJ2-1; 7 bases agree with TRBD2. CDR3 length: 15 amino acids. The germline V gene encodes CDR1 MNHEY and CDR2 SVGAGI. After removal of 7 bases from V and 1 base from J, the junction contained 7 bases not matched to a gene. The CDR3 coding sequence is TGTGCCAGCAAGCGGGGCGCAGATTCCTACAATGAGCAGTTCTTC. Protein sequence: CASKRGADSYNEQFF.

The rearrangement uses TRBV28 and TRBJ2-3; 12 bases align to TRBD2. CDR3 length: 17 residues. The junction had 8 bases not matched to a gene; V was cut back by 5 bases and J by 2 bases. Germline-derived CDR1 and CDR2 are MDHEN and SYDVKM. DNA of the CDR3: TGTGCCAGCAGTAACCACCTAGCGGGAGGGTACACAGATACGCAGTATTTT. It encodes CASSNHLAGGYTDTQYF.

The chain employs TRBV15 and TRBJ2-1; a possible D gene is TRBD2 (5 bases). V gave up 0 bases and J gave up 2 bases, with 11 bases separating them. The CDR3 loop spans 16 amino acids. The germline V gene has CDR1 LNHNV and CDR2 YYDKDF (reference sequence). CDR3 residues: CATSRELAPPYNEQFF. The CDR3 DNA is TGTGCCACCAGCAGAGAGTTAGCGCCCCCCTACAATGAGCAGTTCTTC.

This chain uses TRBV14 with TRBJ2-3; TRBD2 matches 8 bases. The CDR3 runs to 15 residues. The V segment lost 5 bases and the J segment 10 bases; nucleotides outside the gene matches: 14. Per germline, CDR1 SGHDN and CDR2 FVKESK. The CDR3 sequence is CASSTPNAGGVAQYF. The CDR3 DNA follows: TGTGCCAGCAGCACCCCCAACGCGGGGGGAGTGGCGCAGTATTTT. The complete variable domain, with remaining parts taken from reference TRBV14 and TRBJ2-3, reads EAGVTQFPSHSVIEKGQTVTLRCDPISGHDNLYWYRRVMGKEIKFLLHFVKESKQDESGMPNNRFLAERTGGTYSTLKVQPAELEDSGVYFCASSTPNAGGVAQYFGPGTRLTVL.

The chain joins TRBV28 to TRBJ1-1; 8 bases line up with TRBD1. Trimming at V came to 6 bases and at J to 10 bases, leaving 7 bases not matched to a gene. The CDR3 has 12 amino acids. Germline V gene data show CDR1 as MDHEN and CDR2 as SYDVKM. The CDR3 coding sequence is TGTGCCAGCAGGTCACCAGGGGGCGCAGCTTTCTTT. Protein product: CASRSPGGAAFF.

J is TRBJ1-5 and V is TRBV6-6, with D perhaps TRBD1 (5 bases). This CDR3 is built from 15 residues. V was clipped by 7 bases and J by 8 bases, with 21 bases between them. The germline CDR1 and CDR2 sequences are MNHNY and SVGAGI (reference sequence). The CDR3 region has the DNA TGTGCCAGCACCTGCTCAATTGACAGTCAGAAGCCCCAGCATTTT. Translation gives CASTCSIDSQKPQHF.

The sample holds a few counts of this clone. Here the CDR3 DNA reads TGCGCCAGCAGCTTGGGTAACCGACAGAACACTGAAGCTTTCTTT. This sequence encodes CASSLGNRQNTEAFF. V and J are TRBV5-1 and TRBJ1-1, with unresolved D. In germline, CDR1 is SGHRS, CDR2 YFSETQ. Trimming removed 0 bases at V and 1 base at J, with 10 bases between. CDR3 length equals 15 residues.

This clone was detected a few times. The chain combines TRBV5-1 with TRBJ1-1, with TRBD1 matching over 7 bases. The CDR3 contains 15 residues. V dropped 2 bases and J dropped 0; count of bases not matched to a gene: 4. In germline, CDR1 is SGHRS, CDR2 YFSETQ. CDR3 coding DNA: TGCGCCAGCAGCTTTGGGACAGCCATGAACACTGAAGCTTTCTTT. The encoded protein is CASSFGTAMNTEAFF. Full variable domain (outside the CDR3, taken from reference TRBV5-1 and TRBJ1-1): KAGVTQTPRYLIKTRGQQVTLSCSPISGHRSVSWYQQTPGQGLQFLFEYFSETQRNKGNFPGRFSGRQFSNSRSEMNVSTLELGDSALYLCASSFGTAMNTEAFFGQGTRLTVV.

V is TRBV11-2 and J is TRBJ1-6, with D uncertain. The CDR3 is made up of 15 amino acids. Germline V gene lookup returns CDR1 SGHAT and CDR2 FQNNGV. The V end lost 2 bases, the J end lost 9 bases, and 14 bases lay between the germline ends. In DNA form, the CDR3 reads TGTGCCAGCAGCTTAAACGGGGATCCTAGTTCACCCCTCCACTTT. Its protein is CASSLNGDPSSPLHF. Full variable domain (remainder filled in from reference TRBV11-2 and TRBJ1-6): EAGVAQSPRYKIIEKRQSVAFWCNPISGHATLYWYQQILGQGPKLLIQFQNNGVVDDSQLPKDRFSAERLKGVDSTLKIQPAKLEDSAVYLCASSLNGDPSSPLHFGNGTRLTVT.

The chain joins TRBV25-1 to TRBJ2-7, with 7 bases lining up with TRBD1. Trimming took 6 bases from V and 3 from J; bases not matched to a gene: 5. Germline V lookup: CDR1 MGHDK, CDR2 SYGVNS. The CDR3 extends over 13 amino acids. The CDR3 loop reads CASRRTGGYEQYF. Here the CDR3 DNA reads TGTGCCAGCAGAAGGACAGGCGGCTACGAGCAGTACTTC.

The chain recombines TRBV5-1 with TRBJ2-1, with 8 bases identical to TRBD2. The CDR3 spans 18 residues. V lost 2 bases to trimming and J lost 2 bases; unmatched junction nucleotides: 12. Germline lookup yields CDR1 SGHRS and CDR2 YFSETQ. The CDR3 DNA sequence: TGCGCCAGCAGCTTCGGGGGGGGGTCGGCAGACCCCTACAATGAGCAGTTCTTC. This translates into CASSFGGGSADPYNEQFF.